What follows are 24 T cell receptor beta chains derived from one specimen sequenced in a study of cytomegalovirus exposure and HLA in healthy donors. This PCR relied on a set of 60 Vbeta primers and 13 Jbeta primers. Data came from immunoSEQ multiplex PCR; TCRdb stores just in-frame clones and leaves some out. The sample holds about 200,000 clones, 70% to 85% seen once. Input material: PBMCs. The receptors were sampled from a man over 45 in good health and CMV-seronegative.

The chain recombines TRBV18 with TRBJ2-7, with a weak D call TRBD1 (5 bases). From germline, CDR1 is KGHSH and CDR2 LQKENI. The CDR3 has 14 amino acids. Trimming removed 4 bases at V and 2 bases at J, with 12 bases between. In DNA, the CDR3 is TGTGCCAGCTCACTTGGGGCGGTGACCTACGAGCAGTACTTC. Translation gives CASSLGAVTYEQYF.

As for this clone: A read error may produce the germline difference seen at one junction end. The chain couples TRBV28 to TRBJ2-7; D gene uncertain. The CDR3 extends over 11 amino acids. Germline CDR1 is MDHEN and CDR2 is SYDVKM. The CDR3 sequence is CASSLGYEQCF. CDR3 in DNA: TGTGCCAGCAGTTTGGGCTACGAGCAGTGCTTC.

The rearrangement links TRBV10-3 to TRBJ2-1; 7 bases are shared with TRBD2. CDR1 is ENHRY, CDR2 SYGVKD, per germline. The CDR3 has 16 residues. The J segment lost 8 bases and the V segment lost 4 bases, leaving 14 bases of the junction unmatched. The CDR3 is CAISVPLSGSGDEQFF. The DNA for the CDR3 is TGTGCCATCAGTGTCCCGCTTAGCGGGTCAGGTGATGAGCAGTTCTTC.

This clone occurred a few times. The rearrangement links TRBV7-9 to TRBJ2-5; 12 nucleotides line up with TRBD1. This CDR3 has 15 amino acids. Germline trimming cut 6 bases from V and 5 bases from J; bases unmatched to any gene: 7. Germline-derived CDR1 and CDR2 are SEHNR and FQNEAQ (reference sequence). The CDR3 region is CASSFGTGGSETQYF. In DNA, the CDR3 is TGTGCCAGCAGTTTCGGGACAGGGGGCTCTGAGACCCAGTACTTC.

The rearrangement joins TRBV7-8 to TRBJ1-3, with TRBD1 identical over 9 bases. The J segment lost 0 bases and the V segment lost 3 bases, leaving 3 bases of the junction unmatched. Germline assignment: CDR1 SGHVS and CDR2 FQNEAQ. The CDR3 runs to 16 residues. The CDR3 is CASSFTGGLSGNTIYF. CDR3 coding DNA: TGTGCCAGCAGCTTTACAGGGGGCCTCTCTGGAAACACCATATATTTT.

The sample holds one count of this clone. CDR3 region: CASSQSFPGDTEAFF. The CDR3 DNA sequence: TGCGCCAGCAGTCAATCTTTCCCCGGTGACACTGAAGCTTTCTTT. The chain recombines TRBV23-1 with TRBJ1-1; D remains unclear. TRBV23-1 is placed among ORFs of uncertain function. This CDR3 has 15 residues. Between the trimmed V and J ends, which lost 0 bases and 3 bases, there was a span of 11 bases.

The CDR3 is CAYDRIHTGELFF. The CDR3 nucleotides read TGTGCCTACGACAGGATCCACACCGGGGAGCTGTTTTTT. The V call is TRBV30, the J call TRBJ2-2, with a weak D call TRBD1 (6 bases). The germline CDR1 and CDR2 sequences are GTSNPN and SVGIG (reference sequence). V dropped 7 bases and J dropped 3 bases, with 12 bases sitting between them. This CDR3 contains 13 residues. The full variable domain, with the rest looked up from reference TRBV30 and TRBJ2-2, is SQTIHQWPATLVQPVGSPLSLECTVEGTSNPNLYWYRQAAGRGLQLLFYSVGIGQISSEVPQNLSASRPQDRQFILSSKKLLLSDSGFYLCAYDRIHTGELFFGEGSRLTVL.

This clone was observed a handful of times. V and J are TRBV10-3 and TRBJ2-2; 10 positions match TRBD2. V trimming: 4 bases; J trimming: 2 bases; junction bases outside the gene matches: 1. Germline V gives CDR1 ENHRY, CDR2 SYGVKD. The length of the CDR3 is 15 residues. The CDR3 spells CAISGTSGNTGELFF. The CDR3 DNA follows: TGTGCCATCAGTGGGACTAGCGGTAACACCGGGGAGCTGTTTTTT.

The chain has TRBV5-1 and TRBJ2-2; D is perhaps TRBD2 (5 bases). The CDR3 sequence is 15 residues long. Germline lookup yields CDR1 SGHRS and CDR2 YFSETQ. The V end was cut by 6 bases, the J end by 3 bases, with 15 bases between. The CDR3 sequence is CASNRAEGYTGELFF. CDR3 DNA: TGCGCCAGCAACCGGGCAGAGGGTTACACCGGGGAGCTGTTTTTT.

The rearrangement joins TRBV7-2 to TRBJ2-7; TRBD2 matches at 8 bases. The trim removed 1 base at V and 3 bases at J, leaving 8 bases unmatched. The CDR3 runs to 16 residues. Germline values: CDR1 SGHTA, CDR2 FQGNSA. The CDR3 sequence: CASSLGVAGLRYEQYF. The CDR3 DNA follows: TGTGCCAGCAGCTTAGGCGTAGCGGGATTGCGCTACGAGCAGTACTTC.

This sequence joins TRBV15 and TRBJ2-1; TRBD2 aligns across 9 bases. J lost 4 bases, V lost 0 bases, and 1 base had no gene match. Germline CDR1 LNHNV, CDR2 YYDKDF (reference sequence). The CDR3 has 15 amino acids. DNA of the CDR3: TGTGCCACCAGCAGAGAGCGGGAGGGTTACAATGAGCAGTTCTTC. Residues: CATSREREGYNEQFF.

The chain is built from TRBV28 and TRBJ2-5; D ambiguous. The V end lost 2 bases, the J end lost 2 bases, and 9 bases lay between the germline ends. The germline gives CDR1 MDHEN, CDR2 SYDVKM. This CDR3 is built from 14 residues. The CDR3 spells CASSLTATQETQYF. CDR3 DNA sequence: TGTGCCAGCAGTTTAACCGCGACTCAAGAGACCCAGTACTTC.

This chain uses TRBV19 with TRBJ1-5; 7 bases are a match to TRBD1. With V trimmed by 2 bases and J by 1 base, 2 bases remained unmatched. The CDR3 sequence is 15 residues long. Germline V lookup: CDR1 LNHDA, CDR2 SQIVND (reference sequence). CDR3 sequence: CASSILDRSNQPQHF. The DNA of the CDR3 is TGTGCCAGTAGTATATTGGACAGGAGCAATCAGCCCCAGCATTTT.

The J gene is TRBJ1-2, the V gene TRBV6-5; D possibly corresponds to TRBD1 (5 bases). Between the trimmed V and J ends, which lost 5 bases and 1 base, there was a span of 14 bases. Germline V gene lookup returns CDR1 MNHEY and CDR2 SVGAGI. This CDR3 contains 15 residues. CDR3 residues: CASSPFTGGNYGYTF. The CDR3 nucleotides read TGTGCCAGCAGTCCGTTCACCGGGGGTAACTATGGCTACACCTTC.

The chain uses TRBV28 and TRBJ2-7; the D gene is possibly TRBD2 (5 bases). CDR1 is MDHEN, CDR2 SYDVKM, per germline. The length of the CDR3 is 15 residues. V was pared by 4 bases and J by 5 bases, with 18 bases between. CDR3 DNA: TGTGCCAGCAGTTCCTTAACGCGGAGGCTGAACGAGCAGTACTTC. Translation: CASSSLTRRLNEQYF.

V and J are TRBV27 and TRBJ2-7, with TRBD2 matching 9 bases. The ends lost 7 bases at V and 2 bases at J; junction bases unmatched: 6. The CDR3 extends over 14 amino acids. The V gene's germline CDR1 is MNHEY and CDR2 SMNVEV (reference sequence). CDR3 residues: CASTRGLAPYEQYF. DNA for the CDR3: TGTGCCAGCACCCGCGGACTAGCGCCCTACGAGCAGTACTTC.

The genes are TRBV4-1 and TRBJ2-2; 7 bases are a match to TRBD1. The CDR3 is 15 residues long. Germline CDR1 MGHRA, CDR2 YSYEKL. V gave up 3 bases and J gave up 5 bases; unmatched junction bases: 6. The chain's CDR3 is CASSHRDRPTGELFF. The CDR3 coding sequence is TGCGCCAGCAGCCACCGGGACAGACCTACCGGGGAGCTGTTTTTT.

J is TRBJ2-7 and V is TRBV5-1; tentatively, D is TRBD1 or TRBD2 (5 bases each). With 4 bases removed from V and 4 bases from J, the gap between germline ends came to 21 bases. This CDR3 is built from 16 residues. Looked up from germline, CDR1 is SGHRS and CDR2 is YFSETQ. CDR3 amino acids: CASSLGPSDFRYEQYF. CDR3 bases: TGCGCCAGCAGCCTGGGACCCTCAGATTTCAGGTACGAGCAGTACTTC.

This chain links TRBV18 with TRBJ2-1; possible D gene TRBD1, 6 bases. The V and J ends lost 5 bases and 5 bases respectively, with 22 bases between them. Germline assignment: CDR1 KGHSH and CDR2 LQKENI. This CDR3 region has 17 residues. The CDR3 nucleotides read TGTGCCAGCTCATCAACCCCCGTGGGGGCAGAGAACAATGAGCAGTTCTTC. The encoded protein is CASSSTPVGAENNEQFF.

The chain recombines TRBV4-1 with TRBJ2-7, with TRBD1 matching over 8 bases. CDR3 length equals 15 residues. J gave up 5 bases and V 5 bases, and 11 bases lay outside the gene matches. Germline lookup yields CDR1 MGHRA and CDR2 YSYEKL. CDR3 sequence: CASSVQDRVGDEQYF. The CDR3 nucleotides read TGCGCCAGCAGCGTCCAGGACAGGGTTGGCGACGAGCAGTACTTC.

The rearrangement links TRBV11-2 to TRBJ1-4; 7 bases are a match to TRBD1. Germline CDR1 and CDR2: SGHAT and FQNNGV. This CDR3 contains 15 residues. Trimming removed 3 bases from V and 5 bases from J; junction bases left unmatched: 6. The chain's CDR3 is CASSLMTGINEKLFF. For the CDR3, the DNA is TGTGCCAGCAGCTTGATGACAGGGATAAATGAAAAACTGTTTTTT.

Turning to this clone: Different DNA sequences within this sample yield the same CDR3. J is TRBJ2-3 and V is TRBV7-3, with D maybe TRBD2 (6 bases). Germline CDR1 is SGHTA and CDR2 is FQGTGA. This CDR3 region has 14 residues. The V and J ends lost 4 bases and 0 bases respectively, with 8 bases between them. Here the CDR3 DNA reads TGTGCCAGCAGCTCCGGGACTAGCACAGATACGCAGTATTTT. Encoded protein: CASSSGTSTDTQYF.

V gene TRBV5-1 combines with J gene TRBJ2-7; D is undetermined. The CDR3 is 14 residues long. The V and J ends lost 4 bases and 6 bases respectively, with 17 bases between them. The germline V gene encodes CDR1 SGHRS and CDR2 YFSETQ. The CDR3 protein is CASSAAVRSVEQYF. DNA for the CDR3: TGCGCCAGCAGCGCGGCCGTGCGGTCAGTCGAGCAGTACTTC.

This chain joins TRBV29-1 and TRBJ1-4; the D is unclear. CDR1 SQVTM and CDR2 ANQGSEA come from the germline V gene. Trimming cost V 0 bases and J 6 bases, with 14 bases left between them. The CDR3 is 15 amino acids. The CDR3 protein is CSVEDPWVADEKLFF. In DNA, the CDR3 is TGCAGCGTTGAAGATCCGTGGGTAGCGGATGAAAAACTGTTTTTT.